A selection of T cell receptor beta chains follows, all from one sample in a study of early T cells in non-severe SARS-CoV-2 infection. TCRdb processed the 5' RACE reads anew with MiXCR; each CDR3 protein has one entry. This table has roughly 29,000 distinct CDR3 sequences, about 3% appearing once. Sequencing input: whole blood. The receptor source for this set is an adult who was a healthcare worker with PCR-confirmed SARS-CoV-2 infection or an uninfected control (not recorded which). CDR3s include the opening cysteine and the closing phenylalanine or tryptophan. Each record gives: CDR3 length, D gene, J gene, V gene, CDR3 protein. The D gene is left open where the match is weak.

15,TRBD2,TRBJ2-1,TRBV12-3/TRBV12-4,CASSRTSGAYNEQFF
16,NA,TRBJ2-1,TRBV5-1,CASRKEITDFYNEQFF
14,NA,TRBJ1-1,TRBV5-1,CASSPGTENTEAFF
13,NA,TRBJ1-2,TRBV15,CATSRDAVYGYTF
17,NA,TRBJ1-5,TRBV6-2/TRBV6-3,CASSTLYGSGVNQPQHF
13,NA,TRBJ1-2,TRBV12-5,CASGLVPNYGYTF
15,TRBD1,TRBJ2-1,TRBV2,CASIFSPGQDNEQFF
12,NA,TRBJ2-3,TRBV6-2/TRBV6-3,CASSYSSGLPYF
14,NA,TRBJ2-3,TRBV28,CASSRPPGTDTQYF
14,NA,TRBJ2-3,TRBV29-1,CSFCSGSSTDTQYF
16,NA,TRBJ2-2,TRBV5-1,CASSLSGSPGTGELFF
15,TRBD1,TRBJ1-1,TRBV10-3,CAIRIGQGPNTEAFF
13,NA,TRBJ1-6,TRBV11-2,CASSPQGYSPLHF
14,NA,TRBJ1-1,TRBV2,CASSEWGENTEAFF
14,NA,TRBJ2-2,TRBV7-6,CASSLEGNPRELFF
14,TRBD1,TRBJ2-5,TRBV9,CASLPGTAPETQYF
15,TRBD1,TRBJ2-2,TRBV12-3/TRBV12-4,CASRAQGANTGELFF
13,TRBD1,TRBJ1-2,TRBV29-1,CSVYRGANYGYTF
11,NA,TRBJ2-3,TRBV12-3/TRBV12-4,CASSLRDTQYF
16,NA,TRBJ2-2,TRBV5-1,CASSLVGDGNTGKLFF
13,NA,TRBJ2-1,TRBV7-8,CASSLMGNNEQFF
17,NA,TRBJ2-1,TRBV4-1,CASSQGPRAWTYNEQFF
18,NA,TRBJ2-4,TRBV7-2,CASSLSPPLLLAKNIQYF
14,TRBD2,TRBJ2-3,TRBV7-7,CASSLSSGVDTQYF
16,NA,TRBJ2-3,TRBV30,CAWSVARSSFTDTQYF
15,NA,TRBJ2-5,TRBV24-1,CATSELSGGQETQYF
13,NA,TRBJ2-1,TRBV5-1,CASSLRSNNEQFF
14,TRBD1,TRBJ1-6,TRBV2,CASNKGQGNSPLHF
17,NA,TRBJ1-3,TRBV5-5,CASSLAGGRSSGNTIYF
12,NA,TRBJ1-5,TRBV5-6,CASSVDGSPQHF
20,NA,TRBJ1-6,TRBV4-2,CASSQSVSYLGRDRDSPLHF
17,NA,TRBJ1-3,TRBV5-1,CASSPTRDTASGNTIYF
14,TRBD1,TRBJ2-3,TRBV20-1,CSARDRGSTDTQYF
14,NA,TRBJ2-5,TRBV5-1,CASSPRDRKETQYF
15,TRBD1,TRBJ1-1,TRBV7-9,CASSQEDRANTEAFF
13,NA,TRBJ2-2,TRBV10-3,CATSGGTTGELFF
15,TRBD1,TRBJ2-5,TRBV10-1,CASSESKTGGETQYF
13,NA,TRBJ2-5,TRBV11-2,CASSLGRQETQYF
14,NA,TRBJ2-5,TRBV19,CASKEGSRLETQYF
10,NA,TRBJ2-1,TRBV20-1,CSAIGDEQFF
13,NA,TRBJ2-2,TRBV14,CASSQQTTGELFF
14,TRBD1,TRBJ1-6,TRBV12-3/TRBV12-4,CASSSPGQGSPLHF
13,NA,TRBJ1-3,TRBV29-1,CSVGRGTGNTIYF
16,TRBD1,TRBJ2-2,TRBV12-3/TRBV12-4,CASSLWTGMNTGELFF
14,NA,TRBJ1-1,TRBV9,CASSPPHVNTEAFF
14,TRBD2,TRBJ2-4,TRBV3-1,CASSQGLALNIQYF
13,NA,TRBJ1-3,TRBV7-3,CATRPPSGNTIYF
15,NA,TRBJ1-3,TRBV2,CASREAGDSGNTIYF
15,TRBD1,TRBJ1-5,TRBV5-8,CASSLGQGLNQPQHF
17,NA,TRBJ2-1,TRBV7-3,CASSPYELGFSYNEQFF
16,NA,TRBJ1-6,TRBV7-3,CASSLSRRLGNSPLHF
15,NA,TRBJ2-6,TRBV6-6,CASSYRGTGANVLTF
13,NA,TRBJ2-2,TRBV29-1,CSVAKMGTGELFF
16,TRBD1,TRBJ2-3,TRBV19,CASSTRTGYGTDTQYF